This T cell receptor (beta chain) was identified in a study of regulatory T cells in long-lasting Graves disease. In this sample, this clonotype turned up a few times. Its antigen is as yet unknown. From PBMCs, RNA was extracted and then used to make the TCR library. Via MiXCR, TCRdb re-called the reads, giving one row per CDR3 protein. This table has around 530 distinct CDR3 sequences, roughly 62% appearing once. After removal of 3 bases from V and 0 bases from J, the junction contained 4 bases not matched to a gene. The CDR3 spans 16 residues. Findings of the study overall: Persistent disease samples used TRBV28, TRBJ1-2 and TRBJ2-5 preferentially. Relative to new patients (roughly 950), persistent patients exhibited greater sharing of public clonotypes (around 2,700).

The chain has TRBV12-3 or TRBV12-4 and TRBJ1-5; 8 nucleotides line up with TRBD1. The source material was peripheral blood mononuclear cells (PBMCs), sampled with antithyroid drug treatment, in newly diagnosed or persistent Graves disease (not recorded which). The source of this sequence is a female donor with Graves disease. The DNA for the CDR3 is TGTGCCAGCAGTTTGGACAGGGCGGGTAGCAATCAGCCCCAGCATTTT. Translation: CASSLDRAGSNQPQHF.